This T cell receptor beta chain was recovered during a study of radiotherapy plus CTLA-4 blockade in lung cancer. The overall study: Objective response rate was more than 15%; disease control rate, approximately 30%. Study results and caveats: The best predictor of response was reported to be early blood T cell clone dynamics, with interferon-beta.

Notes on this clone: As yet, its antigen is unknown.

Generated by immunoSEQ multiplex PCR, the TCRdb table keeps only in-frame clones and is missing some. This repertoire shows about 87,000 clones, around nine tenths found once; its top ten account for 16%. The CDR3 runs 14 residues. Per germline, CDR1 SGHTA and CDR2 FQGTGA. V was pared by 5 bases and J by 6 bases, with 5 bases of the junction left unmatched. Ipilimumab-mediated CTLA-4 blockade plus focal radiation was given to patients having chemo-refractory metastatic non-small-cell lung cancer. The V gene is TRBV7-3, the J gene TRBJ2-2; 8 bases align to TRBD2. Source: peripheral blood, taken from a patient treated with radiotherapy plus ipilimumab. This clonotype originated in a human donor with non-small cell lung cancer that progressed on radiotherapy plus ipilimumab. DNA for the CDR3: TGTGCCAGCAGCCCGGGACTAGAAGCCGGGGAGCTGTTTTTT. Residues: CASSPGLEAGELFF.